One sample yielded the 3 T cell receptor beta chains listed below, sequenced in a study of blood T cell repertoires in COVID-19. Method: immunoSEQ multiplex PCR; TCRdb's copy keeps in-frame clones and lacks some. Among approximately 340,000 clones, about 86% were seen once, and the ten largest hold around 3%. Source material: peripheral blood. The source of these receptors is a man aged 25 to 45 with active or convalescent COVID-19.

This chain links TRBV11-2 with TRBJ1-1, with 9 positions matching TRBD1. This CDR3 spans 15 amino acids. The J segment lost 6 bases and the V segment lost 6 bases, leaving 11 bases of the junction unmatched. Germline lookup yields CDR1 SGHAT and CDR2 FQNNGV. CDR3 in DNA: TGTGCCAGCAGGTTGGACAGGGGCGTTGCCCCTGAAGCTTTCTTT. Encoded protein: CASRLDRGVAPEAFF.

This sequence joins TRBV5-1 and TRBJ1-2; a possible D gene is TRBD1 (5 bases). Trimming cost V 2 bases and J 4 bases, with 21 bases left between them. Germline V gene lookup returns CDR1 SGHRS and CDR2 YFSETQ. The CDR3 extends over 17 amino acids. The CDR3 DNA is TGCGCCAGCAGCTTCCGAAGTCCGACAGTAGGAAGCTATGGCTACACCTTC. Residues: CASSFRSPTVGSYGYTF. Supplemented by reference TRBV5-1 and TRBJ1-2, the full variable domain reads KAGVTQTPRYLIKTRGQQVTLSCSPISGHRSVSWYQQTPGQGLQFLFEYFSETQRNKGNFPGRFSGRQFSNSRSEMNVSTLELGDSALYLCASSFRSPTVGSYGYTFGSGTRLTVV.

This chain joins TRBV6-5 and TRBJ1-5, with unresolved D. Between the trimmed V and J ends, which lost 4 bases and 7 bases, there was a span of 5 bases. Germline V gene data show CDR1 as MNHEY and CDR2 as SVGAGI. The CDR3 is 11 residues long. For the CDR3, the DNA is TGTGCCAGCAGTTTTAGCCAGCCCCAGCATTTT. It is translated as CASSFSQPQHF.